These 7 T cell receptor beta chains originate from one sample sequenced in a study of Tregs in tolerant kidney transplant recipients (dated by TCRdb to between 2019 and 2020). The time point label corresponds to: blood sample drawn before combined kidney and bone marrow transplant. The receptor library was made with the immunoSEQ multiplex PCR assay. TCRdb's version of the immuneACCESS table is confined to in-frame rearrangements and falls short of the full clone set. An unresolved V gene accounts for under half of the shortfall where checked; the remainder is of unknown origin. This sample lists about 110,000 clones; around 91% were detected once. The ten top clones hold 0.34% of the sample. The sequences come from CD4+ T cells from blood, collected before the transplant. These receptor sequences come from a human donor who received a combined kidney and bone marrow transplant.

This chain connects TRBV2 to TRBJ2-1, with 8 bases fitting TRBD2. Looked up from germline, CDR1 is SNHLY and CDR2 is FYNNEI. V gave up 11 bases and J gave up 3 bases; unmatched junction bases: 6. CDR3 size: 13 residues. CDR3 in amino acids: CARLAGNYNEQFF. CDR3 DNA: TGTGCCCGATTAGCGGGAAACTACAATGAGCAGTTCTTC.

This clone occurred once. The J gene is TRBJ2-3, the V gene TRBV11-3, with TRBD2 as a possible D gene (7 bases). The germline V gene has CDR1 SGHNT and CDR2 YENEEA. Between the trimmed V and J ends, which lost 3 bases and 2 bases, there was a span of 12 bases. CDR3 length: 15 amino acids. CDR3 protein: CASSFLGGDTDTQYF. In DNA, the CDR3 is TGTGCCAGCAGCTTCTTAGGGGGGGACACAGATACGCAGTATTTT.

The V and J genes are TRBV30 and TRBJ2-1; D is uncertain. The CDR3 is 13 amino acids. The V gene lost 1 base and the J gene lost 3 bases, with 7 bases spanning the gap. Per germline, CDR1 GTSNPN and CDR2 SVGIG (reference sequence). CDR3 DNA sequence: TGTGCCTGGAGTGGGAGCGACTACAATGAGCAGTTCTTC. Its protein is CAWSGSDYNEQFF.

The V gene is TRBV6-5, the J gene TRBJ1-2; D may be TRBD1 (6 bases). CDR1 and CDR2 from the germline V gene are MNHEY and SVGAGI. Trimming left V 4 bases short and J 8 bases short, with 17 bases between. The CDR3 runs 14 residues. CDR3 region: CASSFSTGLLGYTF. The CDR3 DNA reads as TGTGCCAGCAGTTTCTCTACAGGGTTATTGGGCTACACCTTC.

This clone appeared a single time. This CDR3 is CASSLGQYYGYTF. For the CDR3, the DNA is TGCGCCAGCAGCTTGGGACAGTACTATGGCTACACCTTC. The genes are TRBV5-1 and TRBJ1-2, with D possibly being TRBD1 (5 bases). The CDR3 loop spans 13 amino acids. Germline V CDR1 and CDR2: SGHRS, YFSETQ. V was pared by 0 bases and J by 3 bases, with 6 bases between.

The rearrangement links TRBV19 to TRBJ2-1; 8 positions agree with TRBD2. The junction had 6 bases not matched to a gene; V was cut back by 2 bases and J by 3 bases. CDR1 and CDR2 from the germline V gene are LNHDA and SQIVND (reference sequence). The length of the CDR3 is 16 residues. The CDR3 region is CASSIKAGVYYNEQFF. DNA of the CDR3: TGTGCCAGTAGTATAAAAGCGGGAGTTTACTACAATGAGCAGTTCTTC. Full variable domain (remainder filled in from reference TRBV19 and TRBJ2-1): DGGITQSPKYLFRKEGQNVTLSCEQNLNHDAMYWYRQDPGQGLRLIYYSQIVNDFQKGDIAEGYSVSREKKESFPLTVTSAQKNPTAFYLCASSIKAGVYYNEQFFGPGTRLTVL.

The chain combines TRBV4-2 with TRBJ1-4; maybe TRBD1 (5 bases). The CDR3 covers 17 residues. V shed 2 bases and J shed 0 bases, with 13 bases lying between them. Germline V gene data show CDR1 as LGHNA and CDR2 as YNFKEQ. Here the CDR3 reads CASSQLPQGPTNEKLFF. The CDR3 region has the DNA TGTGCCAGCAGCCAATTGCCTCAGGGCCCAACTAATGAAAAACTGTTTTTT.